Listed below are T cell receptor beta chains from one sample, sequenced in a study of human T cells and chemical hapten exposure. TCRdb re-derived calls from the RACE reads in MiXCR, one entry per CDR3 protein. The sample lists roughly 51,000 distinct CDR3 sequences; 9.5% to 10% were seen once. The sequences come from whole blood, collected in connection with sensitization to the hapten diphenylcyclopropenone (DPC). The source is a man aged 35 to 55 with alopecia areata. Some clones in this sample may be carry-over from other donors' samples. Both conserved end residues are part of each CDR3. D genes are given only for firm matches. Some rows have no size entry. The others give once, few or many, or a class for an expanded clone.

TRBJ2-1 - TRBV6-6 - TGTGCCAGCCTTACGCCCGACAAAAATGAGCAGTTCTTC CASLTPDKNEQFF
TRBJ2-1 - TRBV18 TRBD1 TGTGCCAGCTCCCAGACAGGGATCGATGAGCAGTTCTTC CASSQTGIDEQFF
TRBJ1-4 few TRBV30 - TGTGCCTGGAGGACATTTAATGAAAAACTGTTTTTT CAWRTFNEKLFF
TRBJ2-1 many TRBV12-3/TRBV12-4 TRBD2 TGTGCCAGCAGACTGGGACTAGCGGGAGGAGAGGAGCAGTTCTTC CASRLGLAGGEEQFF
TRBJ2-4 medium-sized TRBV20-1 TRBD2 TGCAGTGCTCGGACTAGCGGAAACAAAAACATTCAGTACTTC CSARTSGNKNIQYF
TRBJ2-7 many TRBV9 - TGTGCCAGCAGCGGCCAGGGGTCCTACGAGCAGTACTTC CASSGQGSYEQYF
TRBJ2-3 - TRBV28 - TGTGCCAGCAGTTTATGGGACACTTACACAGATACGCAGTATTTT CASSLWDTYTDTQYF
TRBJ2-7 - TRBV28 - TGTGCCAGCAGCCTGACAGGAGGGGAGCAGTACTTC CASSLTGGEQYF
TRBJ1-1 - TRBV9 TRBD1 TGTGCCAGCAGCGCCGGGACAGGGGGTTACACTGAAGCTTTCTTT CASSAGTGGYTEAFF
TRBJ1-1 - TRBV28 TRBD1 TGTGCCAGCAGTTGGACAGGGAGCACTGAAGCTTTCTTT CASSWTGSTEAFF
TRBJ2-5 - TRBV6-2/TRBV6-3 - TGTGCCAGCAGTTCAACCCTGACTACCTTCCAAGAGACCCAGTACTTC CASSSTLTTFQETQYF
TRBJ1-4 many TRBV7-2 - TGTGCCAGCAGCTTAGCGAACAGCCGTAATGAAAAACTGTTTTTT CASSLANSRNEKLFF
TRBJ2-4 few TRBV28 - TGTGCCAGCAGCTCCAGGGTCGCGGCCAAAAACATTCAGTACTTC CASSSRVAAKNIQYF
TRBJ2-1 many TRBV7-6 TRBD2 TGTGCCAGCAGCTTATCGGCTAGCGGGAAGAGGAATGAGCAGTTCTTC CASSLSASGKRNEQFF
TRBJ2-7 many TRBV5-1 TRBD2 TGCGCCAGCAGGGTCTCTAGCGGGAGTATGAACGAGCAGTACTTC CASRVSSGSMNEQYF
TRBJ2-3 many TRBV5-1 TRBD1 TGCGCCAGCAGCTGGACGGGACAGGGGGCTGGGGCAGATACGCAGTATTTT CASSWTGQGAGADTQYF
TRBJ2-5 many TRBV24-1 - TGTGCCACCAGTGCGGGAAATAGGGGGCGCGGGGAAGAGACCCAGTACTTC CATSAGNRGRGEETQYF
TRBJ2-2 few TRBV2 - TGTGCCAATCGTGGGGACGCGAACACCGGGGAGCTGTTTTTT CANRGDANTGELFF
TRBJ1-1 many TRBV29-1 - TGCAGCGTTGTTCCCATGAACACTGAAGCTTTCTTT CSVVPMNTEAFF
TRBJ1-2 - TRBV13 - TGTGCCAGCAGCTTAGTGGCAGGCACGAGTTATGGCTACACCTTC CASSLVAGTSYGYTF
TRBJ1-1 - TRBV21-1 - TGTGCCAGCAGCAGGCAGGGAAGAAGTAACACTGAAGCTTTCTTT CASSRQGRSNTEAFF
TRBJ2-3 many TRBV5-4 - TGTGCCAGCAGCCCCTTTTCCGATACGCAGTATTTT CASSPFSDTQYF
TRBJ2-1 - TRBV20-1 TRBD2 TGCAGTGCTGATAAAACTAGCGGGAGTTCCTACAATGAGCAGTTCTTC CSADKTSGSSYNEQFF
TRBJ1-3 - TRBV3-1 - TGTGCCAGCAGCCAAGTCGACACCATATATTTT CASSQVDTIYF
TRBJ2-3 few TRBV9 - TGTGCCAGCAGCGTTCGACCCGGGACTCTCACAGATACGCAGTATTTT CASSVRPGTLTDTQYF
TRBJ2-3 few TRBV20-1 - TGCAGTGCTAGAGAACTACCTGTGGTCGATACGCAGTATTTT CSARELPVVDTQYF
TRBJ2-7 few TRBV30 TRBD1 TGTGCCTCTAAACAGGGGACCTACGAGCAGTACTTC CASKQGTYEQYF
TRBJ2-7 - TRBV7-2 TRBD2 TGTGCCAGCAGCTTCTTGACTAGCGGGAGTAATGAGCAGTACTTC CASSFLTSGSNEQYF
TRBJ2-3 - TRBV28 - TGTGCCAGCACCGATGGGGGGGGCCGTAGCACAGATACGCAGTATTTT CASTDGGGRSTDTQYF
TRBJ2-1 few TRBV9 TRBD2 TGTGCCAGCAGCGATACCGGGACTAGCGGGTACAATGAGCAGTTCTTC CASSDTGTSGYNEQFF